The 4 T cell receptor beta chains below all came from one sample that was sequenced in a study of neurological immune-mediated disorders. TCRdb ran MiXCR on the 5' RACE reads and lists one entry per CDR3 protein. The sample includes tens of thousands of distinct CDR3 sequences, 3.4% of them seen just once. The sequenced sample consisted of PBMCs. Receptor source: a man in his forties with multiple sclerosis.

This clonotype was recorded many times. Possible read error: a much larger clone is one base away. The chain has TRBV24-1 and TRBJ1-1; D not certain. V gave up 3 bases and J gave up 1 base, with 11 bases separating them. CDR1 KGHDR and CDR2 SFDVKD come from the germline V gene. The CDR3 loop spans 15 amino acids. CDR3 sequence (DNA): TGTGCCACCAGTGATAAAGGGAAGGGGAACACTGAAGCTTTCTTT. Its protein is CATSDKGKGNTEAFF.

This clonotype was recorded at least ten times. The chain recombines TRBV6-5 with TRBJ2-2; 10 nucleotides agree with TRBD1. V dropped 5 bases and J dropped 4; count of bases not matched to a gene: 4. This CDR3 spans 15 amino acids. Per the germline V gene, CDR1 is MNHEY and CDR2 is SVGAGI. CDR3 amino acids: CASSRQGASTGELFF. CDR3 sequence (DNA): TGTGCCAGCAGTCGACAGGGGGCCTCCACCGGGGAGCTGTTTTTT.

At least ten counts were recorded for this clonotype. The chain is built from TRBV20-1 and TRBJ2-1; D perhaps matches TRBD2 (5 bases). Germline CDR1 DFQATT, CDR2 SNEGSKA (reference sequence). This CDR3 has 16 residues. The V and J ends lost 2 bases and 5 bases respectively, with 19 bases between them. CDR3 nucleotide sequence: TGCAGTGCTAGAAACCCGGGATTAAGGCGGGACAATGAGCAGTTCTTC. It encodes CSARNPGLRRDNEQFF.

Only one count was recorded for this clonotype. This may be a read error, as it is one base from a much larger clone. This chain links TRBV5-5 with TRBJ1-1, with 7 bases matching TRBD1. The germline V gene has CDR1 SGHKS and CDR2 YYEKEE (reference sequence). This CDR3 has 15 residues. The CDR3 spells CASSISPQGDTEAFF. CDR3 DNA: TGCGCCAGCAGCATCTCACCCCAGGGGGACACTGAAGCTTTCTTT.